One TCR beta chain is described in this entry. Its antigen remains unidentified. The input lacks base qualities; no much larger clone sits a single base away. This sample is part of a study of T cell changes during pregnancy in multiple sclerosis (dated by TCRdb to between 2017 and 2020). Regarding the study in general: The study examined how the T cell repertoire changed over the course of pregnancy in women with multiple sclerosis.

The CDR3 measures 15 amino acids from cysteine to phenylalanine. The kept DNA is CDR3 alone, 45 bases in frame from the first base. Based on the germline V gene, the CDR1 and CDR2 sequences are SGDLS and YYNGEE. Germline trimming: 2 bases from V, 5 bases from J; junction bases outside gene matches: 7. Library generation was performed with the immunoSEQ multiplex PCR assay. As stored in TCRdb, this immuneACCESS dataset retains in-frame rearrangements with V and J assigned. A fraction of the clones does not appear; measured against another copy, unresolved V genes explain less than half of the discrepancy, and the remainder lacks a known reason. The sample table lists under 50,000 clones, 85% to 95% of them with a count of one. The ten largest clonotypes hold less than 5% of the sample.

This clonotype was sampled from a female donor with multiple sclerosis, enrolled in a pregnancy study. Sequencing was performed on CD8+ T cells from peripheral blood mononuclear cells, taken in the first trimester of pregnancy. This chain joins TRBV9 to TRBJ2-1, and TRBD1 matches 7 of the central bases. The sequenced DNA: TGTGCCAGCAGCGTTACCCCCAGGGGGAACAATGAGCAGTTCTTC. This encodes CASSVTPRGNNEQFF.